The next 23 T cell receptor beta chains were all read from a single sample in a study of post-analysis software for immune sequencing data. Study findings and constraints: With TRBV5-6, TRBV5-1 and TRBV20-1 included, about five TRBV segments were more frequent in patients than in controls.

Their cognate antigens are unknown. Unique molecular identifiers were built into the TCR beta cDNA libraries. TCRdb ran MiXCR on the PCR reads and lists one entry per CDR3 protein. Among roughly 650,000 distinct CDR3 sequences, more than 50% were seen once, and the ten largest hold 11%. Sequencing was done on a sample of blood. Receptors originate from a girl aged 2 to 10 with multiple sclerosis.

This clonotype has only a few counts. The chain uses TRBV28 and TRBJ2-3; 9 nucleotides agree with TRBD2. Trimming removed 3 bases from V and 6 bases from J; junction bases left unmatched: 7. CDR1 is MDHEN and CDR2 is SYDVKM in the germline V gene. This CDR3 has 15 residues. The CDR3 sequence is CASSFRAGGGDTQYF. The CDR3 DNA reads as TGTGCCAGCAGTTTTCGAGCGGGGGGTGGGGATACGCAGTATTTT.

The V and J genes are TRBV15 and TRBJ2-5; D call uncertain. V was shortened by 3 bases and J by 5 bases, with 22 bases between the two germline ends. This CDR3 contains 17 residues. In germline, CDR1 is LNHNV, CDR2 YYDKDF (reference sequence). The CDR3 DNA reads as TGTGCCACCAGCAGTCCCACCCTCTCCGGGCTCGGGGAGACCCAGTACTTC. This sequence encodes CATSSPTLSGLGETQYF.

This chain connects TRBV5-1 to TRBJ2-5; D gene uncertain. The J call is in doubt because the DNA end fits TRBJ2-7 better. The CDR3 is 15 residues long. Per germline, CDR1 SGHRS and CDR2 YFSETQ. The CDR3 protein is CASSLESSSGYEQYF. As DNA, the CDR3 is TGCGCCAGCAGCTTGGAGTCCTCCTCTGGTTACGAGCAGTACTTC.

In its sample, this clonotype was seen once. The chain links TRBV2 to TRBJ2-3; tentatively, D is TRBD1 (5 bases). CDR1 is SNHLY and CDR2 is FYNNEI in the germline V gene. CDR3 length: 16 residues. V dropped 6 bases and J dropped 0 bases, with 16 bases sitting between them. The CDR3 nucleotides are TGTGCCAGCAGAACCTACAGGAGCTCGAGCACAGATACGCAGTATTTT. It specifies CASRTYRSSSTDTQYF.

This clonotype was found a few times. The V and J genes are TRBV28 and TRBJ2-3; D is possibly TRBD1 (8 bases). The CDR3 consists of 17 residues. V was clipped by 6 bases and J by 4 bases, with 23 bases between them. Germline-derived CDR1 and CDR2 are MDHEN and SYDVKM. CDR3 sequence: CASRPPLRTGRADTQYF. The DNA for the CDR3 is TGTGCCAGCAGACCCCCCCTCAGGACAGGGAGGGCAGATACGCAGTATTTT.

The rearrangement joins TRBV12-5 to TRBJ2-1, with D unresolved. Germline CDR1 reads LGHNT; CDR2 reads FRNRAP. Deletions cut 8 bases from V and 4 bases from J, with 21 bases between. This CDR3 is built from 16 residues. The CDR3 loop is CASTAMRPLGYNEQFF. CDR3 bases: TGTGCTAGTACTGCTATGCGCCCTTTGGGGTACAATGAGCAGTTCTTC.

The genes are TRBV7-9 and TRBJ2-1, with D hard to call. V lost 3 bases and J lost 3, with 12 bases in between. The CDR3 consists of 15 residues. Germline values: CDR1 SEHNR, CDR2 FQNEAQ (reference sequence). CDR3: CASSFPRGVYNEQFF. CDR3 in DNA: TGTGCCAGCAGCTTCCCTCGCGGAGTCTACAATGAGCAGTTCTTC.

The CDR3: CASSASTGTGGPGQFF. CDR3 in DNA: TGTGCCAGCAGCGCCTCGACCGGGACAGGGGGCCCGGGGCAGTTCTTC. V and J are TRBV3-1 and TRBJ2-1, with TRBD1 matching 12 bases. The V gene's germline CDR1 is LGHDT and CDR2 YNNKEL (reference sequence). This CDR3 is 16 amino acids long. The V gene end was trimmed by 5 bases and the J gene end by 12 bases; junction bases not matched to a gene: 14.

The chain has TRBV5-5 and TRBJ2-2, with TRBD2 identical over 7 bases. J lost 0 bases, V lost 4 bases, and 12 bases had no gene match. The CDR3 length is 18 residues. Germline V lookup: CDR1 SGHKS, CDR2 YYEKEE (reference sequence). CDR3 nucleotide sequence: TGTGCCAGCAGCCCCCTCGCGAGCGGGGAGGCGAACACCGGGGAGCTGTTTTTT. As protein: CASSPLASGEANTGELFF.

This clonotype has a handful of counts. The rearrangement uses TRBV4-3 and TRBJ2-1; D remains unclear. The CDR3 covers 14 residues. Germline V gene lookup returns CDR1 LGHNA and CDR2 YSLEER. V was trimmed by 4 bases and J by 9 bases, leaving 16 bases between them. In DNA, the CDR3 is TGCGCCAGCAGCCGACAAATGGGGAATCGTGAGCAGTTCTTC. This gives the protein CASSRQMGNREQFF.

The chain uses TRBV29-1 and TRBJ2-3; 8 bases are shared with TRBD2. CDR3 size: 17 residues. V dropped 0 bases and J dropped 0; count of bases not matched to a gene: 8. Germline CDR1 and CDR2: SQVTM and ANQGSEA. In nucleotides, the CDR3 is TGCAGCGTTGAAGATCCCCTGGCGGGGGGAAGCACAGATACGCAGTATTTT. Translating it yields CSVEDPLAGGSTDTQYF.

The chain employs TRBV3-1 and TRBJ1-2; the D is unclear. The CDR3 covers 15 residues. The germline CDR1 and CDR2 sequences are LGHDT and YNNKEL (reference sequence). Trimming left V 0 bases short and J 3 bases short, with 11 bases between. CDR3 loop: CASSQDLREDYGYTF. CDR3 DNA: TGTGCCAGCAGCCAAGATCTCAGAGAGGACTATGGCTACACCTTC.

This clonotype was detected a few times. The chain recombines TRBV7-2 with TRBJ2-7; D is possibly TRBD2 (5 bases). The germline gives CDR1 SGHTA, CDR2 FQGNSA. The CDR3 consists of 15 residues. V gave up 2 bases and J gave up 0 bases, with 11 bases separating them. CDR3 sequence reads: CASSLTGSGSYEQYF. DNA of the CDR3: TGTGCCAGCAGCTTAACGGGGTCCGGCTCCTACGAGCAGTACTTC.

This clonotype was observed once. The chain recombines TRBV25-1 with TRBJ2-5; 15 bases line up with TRBD2. Trimming cost V 8 bases and J 5 bases; bases outside gene matches: 18. There are 19 residues in the CDR3. Germline V gene data show CDR1 as MGHDK and CDR2 as SYGVNS. CDR3 loop: CASGKNGGLAGGKMETQYF. In nucleotides, the CDR3 is TGTGCCAGCGGAAAGAACGGCGGACTAGCGGGAGGGAAGATGGAGACCCAGTACTTC.

The chain has TRBV5-1 and TRBJ2-2; TRBD2 might be the D (6 bases). CDR3 length: 17 amino acids. Germline V gene data show CDR1 as SGHRS and CDR2 as YFSETQ. Trimming took off 4 bases at V and 2 bases at J, with 18 bases between the two ends. Written as DNA, the CDR3 is TGCGCCAGCAGCCCCGAACCTAGCGCCTTAAACACCGGGGAGCTGTTTTTT. This translates into CASSPEPSALNTGELFF.

V usage is TRBV30 and J usage is TRBJ2-1; D might be TRBD2 (5 bases). CDR1 and CDR2 from the germline V gene are GTSNPN and SVGIG (reference sequence). CDR3 size: 15 residues. V lost 3 bases and J lost 8, with 20 bases in between. The CDR3 is CAWRNVDLGWDEQFF. The CDR3 DNA is TGTGCCTGGAGGAACGTGGACTTAGGGTGGGATGAGCAGTTCTTC.

This clonotype appeared once. This chain connects TRBV20-1 to TRBJ2-1; TRBD2 matches at 12 bases. The V gene's germline CDR1 is DFQATT and CDR2 SNEGSKA (reference sequence). V shed 1 base, J shed 10 bases, and the junction held 8 bases outside the gene matches. The CDR3 has 15 amino acids. CDR3 coding DNA: TGCAGTGCTAGAGTCGGGACTAGCGGGCCTGGGGAGCAGTTCTTC. It specifies CSARVGTSGPGEQFF.

The V call is TRBV29-1, the J call TRBJ1-1, with no clear D. The CDR3 length is 15 residues. Germline-derived CDR1 and CDR2 are SQVTM and ANQGSEA. The V gene lost 6 bases and the J gene lost 1 base, with 18 bases spanning the gap. The CDR3 loop is CSVPPLVTSNTEAFF. The CDR3 region has the DNA TGCAGCGTGCCCCCACTGGTCACTTCGAACACTGAAGCTTTCTTT. The variable domain in full, with the rest retrieved from reference TRBV29-1 and TRBJ1-1, is SAVISQKPSRDICQRGTSLTIQCQVDSQVTMMFWYRQQPGQSLTLIATANQGSEATYESGFVIDKFPISRPNLTFSTLTVSNMSPEDSSIYLCSVPPLVTSNTEAFFGQGTRLTVV.

The chain links TRBV28 to TRBJ2-3; D unclear. CDR1 is MDHEN and CDR2 is SYDVKM in the germline V gene. CDR3 length: 14 amino acids. V was pared by 6 bases and J by 7 bases, with 17 bases between. The CDR3 sequence is CASRTLQPPYTQYF. In DNA form, the CDR3 reads TGTGCCAGCAGGACCCTACAGCCCCCTTATACGCAGTATTTT.

The rearrangement joins TRBV12-3 or TRBV12-4 to TRBJ2-7; a possible D gene is TRBD2 (6 bases). V lost 6 bases and J lost 0, with 15 bases in between. This CDR3 has 15 residues. CDR3 region: CASRVGRGPSYEQYF. The DNA of the CDR3 is TGTGCCAGCAGGGTCGGGCGGGGCCCCTCCTACGAGCAGTACTTC.

The chain recombines TRBV2 with TRBJ2-7; D is unresolved. V lost 1 base and J 3 bases, leaving 7 bases between the germline ends. The CDR3 spans 13 residues. Germline V gene lookup returns CDR1 SNHLY and CDR2 FYNNEI. Here the CDR3 DNA reads TGTGCCAGCAGTGAAGATATGGTCTACGAGCAGTACTTC. It is translated as CASSEDMVYEQYF.

The V call is TRBV7-2, the J call TRBJ2-5; weak D call: TRBD2 (6 bases). Germline lookup yields CDR1 SGHTA and CDR2 FQGNSA. The CDR3 is 16 amino acids. V was shortened by 5 bases and J by 0 bases, with 16 bases between the two germline ends. The CDR3 DNA is TGTGCCAGCAGCAGAGGGGCTAGCGCATACCAAGAGACCCAGTACTTC. Translation: CASSRGASAYQETQYF.

The rearrangement joins TRBV12-3 or TRBV12-4 to TRBJ2-1, with D tentatively TRBD1 (5 bases). Trimming removed 7 bases at V and 5 bases at J, with 12 bases between. The CDR3 has 13 residues. CDR3 loop: CASTLGLHNEQFF. The CDR3 bases are TGTGCCAGCACCCTGGGGCTTCACAATGAGCAGTTCTTC.